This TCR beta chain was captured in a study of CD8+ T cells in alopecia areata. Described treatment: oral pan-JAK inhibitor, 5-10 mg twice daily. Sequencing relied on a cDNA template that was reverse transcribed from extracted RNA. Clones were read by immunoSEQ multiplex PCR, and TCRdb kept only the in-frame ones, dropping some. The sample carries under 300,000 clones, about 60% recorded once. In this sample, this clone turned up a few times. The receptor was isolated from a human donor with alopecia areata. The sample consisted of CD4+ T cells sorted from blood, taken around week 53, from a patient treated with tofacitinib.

CDR3 amino acids: CATSVRPGTGVNQPQHF. CDR3 sequence (DNA): TGTGCCACCAGCGTACGTCCCGGGACAGGGGTGAATCAGCCCCAGCATTTT. The chain uses TRBV15 and TRBJ1-5, with 10 bases lining up with TRBD1. Trimming at V came to 5 bases and at J to 4 bases, leaving 11 bases not matched to a gene. The CDR3 runs 17 residues. From germline, CDR1 is LNHNV and CDR2 YYDKDF (reference sequence).